This is a list of T cell receptor beta chains from one sample in a study of shared clonotypes between healthy human individuals. Sequenced by immunoSEQ multiplex PCR; TCRdb stores in-frame clones only, minus some. The data show roughly 110,000 clones, more than 65% seen once. Sequencing was carried out using memory CD8+ T cells sorted from blood. The receptors were sampled from a woman in her thirties in good health. CDR3s include the opening cysteine and the closing phenylalanine or tryptophan. D genes are given only for firm matches. Clone size is stated in some rows and not others, as once, few, many or a class when expanded.

v_call	j_call	d_call	clone_size	cdr3_length	cdr3_aa	cdr3_nt
TRBV14	TRBJ2-1	.	.	13	CASSQVEGREQFF	TGTGCCAGCAGCCAAGTTGAGGGCAGAGAGCAGTTCTTC
TRBV7-2	TRBJ2-3	.	.	16	CASSLDPGLNTDTQYF	TGTGCCAGCAGCCTAGATCCGGGACTCAACACAGATACGCAGTATTTT
TRBV19	TRBJ2-5	.	.	15	CASSIPGWEGETQYF	TGTGCCAGTAGTATCCCCGGGTGGGAAGGTGAGACCCAGTACTTC
TRBV25-1	TRBJ1-3	.	few	16	CASSRTDESSGNTIYF	TGTGCCAGCAGTAGGACAGATGAGAGCTCTGGAAACACCATATATTTT
TRBV7-9	TRBJ2-5	TRBD2	.	16	CASSAGLAGGPETQYF	TGTGCCAGCAGCGCGGGACTAGCGGGAGGGCCGGAGACCCAGTACTTC
TRBV5-1	TRBJ2-4	.	.	15	CASSLRGVAKNIQYF	TGCGCCAGCAGCCTGAGGGGCGTAGCCAAAAACATTCAGTACTTC
TRBV19	TRBJ2-1	.	.	16	CASSIDLRGTGDEQFF	TGTGCCAGTAGTATAGATTTAAGGGGTACGGGCGATGAGCAGTTCTTC
TRBV4-1	TRBJ2-1	TRBD2	.	16	CASSQEIGGSYNEQFF	TGCGCCAGCAGCCAAGAAATCGGGGGGTCCTACAATGAGCAGTTCTTC
TRBV27	TRBJ2-7	.	.	14	CASSPLGHYYEQYF	TGTGCCAGCAGTCCCCTAGGACACTACTACGAGCAGTACTTC
TRBV27	TRBJ2-7	.	.	14	CASSPTGSSYEQYF	TGTGCCAGCAGTCCCACAGGGAGCTCCTACGAGCAGTACTTC
TRBV7-9	TRBJ2-7	TRBD2	.	15	CASSPGSGRIHEQYF	TGTGCCAGCAGCCCCGGGAGCGGGAGAATCCACGAGCAGTACTTC
TRBV6-4	TRBJ1-5	.	few	13	CASSDRPHRPQHF	TGTGCCAGCAGTGACCGGCCCCATCGGCCCCAGCATTTT
TRBV6-1	TRBJ1-3	.	few	16	CASSDTAGGGGNTIYF	TGTGCCAGCAGTGATACCGCGGGCGGTGGAGGAAACACCATATATTTT
TRBV7-9	TRBJ2-2	TRBD2	.	17	CASSHDLAGEEGGELFF	TGTGCCAGCAGCCATGATCTAGCGGGAGAAGAGGGCGGGGAGCTGTTTTTT
TRBV7-9	TRBJ2-7	TRBD1	once	14	CASSPRTGLGEQYF	TGTGCCAGCAGCCCCCGGACAGGGTTGGGCGAGCAGTACTTC
TRBV7-9	TRBJ2-7	.	.	15	CASSSRLEGSYEQYF	TGTGCCAGCAGCTCCAGACTAGAAGGCTCCTACGAGCAGTACTTC
TRBV19	TRBJ2-1	TRBD2	.	15	CASSIGLAGGYEQFF	TGTGCCAGTAGTATCGGCCTAGCGGGAGGGTATGAGCAGTTCTTC
TRBV2	TRBJ2-4	TRBD2	.	17	CASSVGSLAGGGGIQYF	TGTGCCAGCAGTGTCGGCTCACTAGCGGGCGGGGGGGGCATTCAGTACTTC
TRBV4-2	TRBJ2-3	TRBD2	.	17	CASSLFPGLAVSDTQYF	TGTGCCAGCAGCCTATTCCCGGGACTAGCGGTTTCAGATACGCAGTATTTT
TRBV4-1	TRBJ2-7	TRBD2	.	14	CASSRWTSSYEQYF	TGCGCCAGCAGCCGATGGACTAGCTCCTACGAGCAGTACTTC
TRBV4-1	TRBJ2-1	TRBD2	.	15	CASSTTSSGSSEQFF	TGCGCCAGCAGCACTACGTCTAGCGGGAGTTCGGAGCAGTTCTTC
TRBV30	TRBJ2-7	TRBD2	.	15	CAWSVGSGLALEQYF	TGTGCCTGGAGTGTGGGGTCCGGACTAGCTCTCGAGCAGTACTTC
TRBV7-2	TRBJ2-7	TRBD2	many	14	CASSFASGRFEQYF	TGTGCCAGCAGCTTTGCTAGCGGGAGGTTTGAGCAGTACTTC
TRBV11-2	TRBJ1-2	.	.	13	CASSYRVANGYTF	TGTGCCAGCAGCTACAGGGTAGCAAACGGCTACACCTTC
TRBV7-2	TRBJ1-1	TRBD1	.	12	CASSLGQGEAFF	TGTGCCAGCAGCTTGGGACAGGGGGAAGCTTTCTTT
TRBV6-4	TRBJ2-3	TRBD1	few	16	CASSSVPGQGTDTQYF	TGTGCCAGCAGCTCCGTTCCCGGACAGGGCACAGATACGCAGTATTTT
TRBV5-1	TRBJ2-1	TRBD2	.	13	CASSVTLAGEQFF	TGCGCCAGCAGCGTAACGTTAGCGGGAGAGCAGTTCTTC
TRBV11-3	TRBJ1-1	TRBD1	.	16	CASSLGTGEMNTEAFF	TGTGCCAGCAGCTTAGGGACAGGGGAAATGAACACTGAAGCTTTCTTT
TRBV7-9	TRBJ2-7	TRBD2	many	14	CASSFGDYRGEQYF	TGTGCCAGCAGCTTCGGGGACTATAGGGGCGAGCAGTACTTC
TRBV28	TRBJ2-1	.	.	12	CASSLRENEQFF	TGTGCCAGCAGTTTACGTGAAAATGAGCAGTTCTTC
TRBV7-2	TRBJ2-2	TRBD2	.	13	CASSLMAGEELFF	TGTGCCAGCAGCTTAATGGCGGGAGAGGAGCTGTTTTTT
TRBV5-1	TRBJ1-6	.	.	13	CASRDSEGLPLHF	TGCGCCAGCCGGGACTCGGAGGGACTACCCCTCCACTTT
TRBV2	TRBJ2-4	.	.	19	CASSEGRRGRLGAKNIQYF	TGTGCCAGCAGTGAGGGGCGCAGGGGCCGCCTGGGTGCCAAAAACATTCAGTACTTC
TRBV28	TRBJ1-4	TRBD1	.	14	CASSIRDRVEKLFF	TGTGCCAGCAGTATCCGGGACAGGGTTGAAAAACTGTTTTTT
TRBV6-5	TRBJ1-1	.	many	16	CASSSLAGAGNTEAFF	TGTGCCAGCAGTTCTCTAGCAGGGGCGGGGAACACTGAAGCTTTCTTT
TRBV6-4	TRBJ2-3	.	.	14	CASNQLDPSDAQYF	TGTGCCAGCAACCAACTAGACCCCTCCGACGCGCAGTATTTT